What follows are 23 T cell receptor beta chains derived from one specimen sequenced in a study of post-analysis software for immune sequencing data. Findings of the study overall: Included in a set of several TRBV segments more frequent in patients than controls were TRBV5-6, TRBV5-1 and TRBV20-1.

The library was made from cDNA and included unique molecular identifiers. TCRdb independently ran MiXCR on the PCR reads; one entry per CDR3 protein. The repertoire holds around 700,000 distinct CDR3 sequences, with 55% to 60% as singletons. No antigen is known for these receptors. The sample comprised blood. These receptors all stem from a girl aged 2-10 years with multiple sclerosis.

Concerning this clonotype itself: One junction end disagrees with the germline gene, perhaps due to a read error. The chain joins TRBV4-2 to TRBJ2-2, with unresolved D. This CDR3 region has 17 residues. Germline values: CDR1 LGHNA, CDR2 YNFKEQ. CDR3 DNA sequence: TGTGCCGGCAGCCAAGATCGGTATGGCAGTTACACCGGGGAGCTGTTTTTT. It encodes CAGSQDRYGSYTGELFF.

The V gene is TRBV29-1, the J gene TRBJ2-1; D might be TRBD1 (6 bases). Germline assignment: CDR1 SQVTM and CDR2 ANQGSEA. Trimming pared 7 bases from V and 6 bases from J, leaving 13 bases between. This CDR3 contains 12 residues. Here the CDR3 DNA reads TGCAGCGCCGGGTTAGGGGGCAATGAGCAGTTCTTC. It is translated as CSAGLGGNEQFF.

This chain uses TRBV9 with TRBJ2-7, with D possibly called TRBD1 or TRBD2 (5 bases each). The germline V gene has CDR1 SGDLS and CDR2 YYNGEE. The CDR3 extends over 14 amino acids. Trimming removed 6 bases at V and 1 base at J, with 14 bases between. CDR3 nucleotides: TGTGCCAGCAACTCAGGGACGGATTCCTACGAGCAGTACTTC. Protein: CASNSGTDSYEQYF.

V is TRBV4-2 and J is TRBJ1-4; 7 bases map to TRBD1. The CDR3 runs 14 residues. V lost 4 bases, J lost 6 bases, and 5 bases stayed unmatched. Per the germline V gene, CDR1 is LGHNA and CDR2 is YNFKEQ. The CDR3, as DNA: TGTGCCAGCAGCCTTTCCGGGACAGATGAAAAACTGTTTTTT. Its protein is CASSLSGTDEKLFF.

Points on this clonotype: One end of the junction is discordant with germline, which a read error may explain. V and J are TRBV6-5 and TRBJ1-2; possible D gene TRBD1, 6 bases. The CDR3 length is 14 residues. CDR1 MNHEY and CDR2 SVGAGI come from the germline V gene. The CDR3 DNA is TGTGCCGGCAGTTCTGACAGGACTAACTATGGCTACACCTTC. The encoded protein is CAGSSDRTNYGYTF.

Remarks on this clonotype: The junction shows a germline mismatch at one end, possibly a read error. CDR3 loop: CSVEGQLNYGYTF. The CDR3 nucleotides are TGCAGCGTCGAAGGACAGCTAAACTATGGCTACACCTTC. The V call is TRBV29-1, the J call TRBJ1-2; D may be TRBD1 (6 bases). In germline, CDR1 is SQVTM, CDR2 ANQGSEA. The CDR3 length is 13 residues.

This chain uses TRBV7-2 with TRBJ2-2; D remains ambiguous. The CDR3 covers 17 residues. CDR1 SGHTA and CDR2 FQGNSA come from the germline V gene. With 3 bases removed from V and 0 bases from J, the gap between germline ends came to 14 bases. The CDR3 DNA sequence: TGTGCCAGCAGCTTTCGTAGTGGGCACCCGAACACCGGGGAGCTGTTTTTT. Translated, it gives CASSFRSGHPNTGELFF.

The DNA of the CDR3 is TGCGCCAGCAGTGAGTCAGGGGTCAATCAGCCCCAGCATTTT. This encodes CASSESGVNQPQHF. This chain links TRBV10-1 with TRBJ1-5; D is possibly TRBD1 (5 bases). CDR3 length: 14 residues. V lost 0 bases, J lost 3 bases, and 6 bases lay in between. Germline loops: CDR1 WNHNN, CDR2 SYGVQD (reference sequence).

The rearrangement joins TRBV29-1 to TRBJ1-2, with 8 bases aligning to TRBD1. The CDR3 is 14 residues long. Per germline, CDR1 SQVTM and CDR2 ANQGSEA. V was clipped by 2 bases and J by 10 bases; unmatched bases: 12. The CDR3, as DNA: TGCAGCGTTGAAATCGTAGGTTCAGGGGGCGTCTACACCTTC. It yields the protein CSVEIVGSGGVYTF. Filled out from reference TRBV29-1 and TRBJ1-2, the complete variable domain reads SAVISQKPSRDICQRGTSLTIQCQVDSQVTMMFWYRQQPGQSLTLIATANQGSEATYESGFVIDKFPISRPNLTFSTLTVSNMSPEDSSIYLCSVEIVGSGGVYTFGSGTRLTVV.

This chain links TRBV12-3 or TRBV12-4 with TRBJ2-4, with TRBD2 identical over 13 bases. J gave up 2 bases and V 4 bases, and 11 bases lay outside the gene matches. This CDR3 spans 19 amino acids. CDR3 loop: CASSSYLLAGGESKNIQYF. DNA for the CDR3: TGTGCCAGCAGTTCCTATTTACTAGCGGGAGGGGAATCCAAAAACATTCAGTACTTC.

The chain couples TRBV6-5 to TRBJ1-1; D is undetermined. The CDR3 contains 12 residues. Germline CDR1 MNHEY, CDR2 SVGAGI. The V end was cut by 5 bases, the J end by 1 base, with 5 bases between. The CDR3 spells CASSNQNTEAFF. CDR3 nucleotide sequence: TGTGCCAGCAGTAATCAGAACACTGAAGCTTTCTTT.

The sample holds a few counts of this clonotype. In nucleotides, the CDR3 is TGTGCCAGCGGACCTAGCGGGGTGAAGTTCTTC. Encoded protein: CASGPSGVKFF. This chain joins TRBV12-3 or TRBV12-4 and TRBJ2-1; TRBD2 matches at 9 bases. J was trimmed by 14 bases and V by 8 bases; bases with no gene match: 7. CDR3 length: 11 residues.

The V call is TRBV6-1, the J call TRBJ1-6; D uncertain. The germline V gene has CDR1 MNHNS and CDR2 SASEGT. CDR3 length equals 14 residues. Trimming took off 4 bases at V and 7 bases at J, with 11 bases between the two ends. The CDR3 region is CASSGRGLNSPLHF. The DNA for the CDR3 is TGTGCCAGCAGTGGGCGAGGATTAAATTCACCCCTCCACTTT.

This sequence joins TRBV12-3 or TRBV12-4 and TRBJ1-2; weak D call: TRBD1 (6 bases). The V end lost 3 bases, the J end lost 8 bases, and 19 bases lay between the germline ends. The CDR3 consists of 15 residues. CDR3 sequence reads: CASSLNPGQLHGYTF. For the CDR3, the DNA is TGTGCCAGCAGTTTGAATCCCGGACAGTTGCACGGCTACACCTTC.

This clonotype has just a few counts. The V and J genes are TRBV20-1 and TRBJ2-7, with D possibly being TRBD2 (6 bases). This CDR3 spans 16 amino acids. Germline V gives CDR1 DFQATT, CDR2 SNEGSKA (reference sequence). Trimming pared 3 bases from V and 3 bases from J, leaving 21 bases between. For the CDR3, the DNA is TGCAGTGCTAGCTTCTCCGGGACTCGACCTCTCTACGAGCAGTACTTC. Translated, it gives CSASFSGTRPLYEQYF.

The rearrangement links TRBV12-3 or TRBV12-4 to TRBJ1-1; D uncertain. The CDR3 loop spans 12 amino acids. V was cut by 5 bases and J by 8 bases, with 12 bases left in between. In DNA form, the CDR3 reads TGTGCCAGCAGTGAATGGACGCGAGAAGCTTTCTTT. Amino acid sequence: CASSEWTREAFF.

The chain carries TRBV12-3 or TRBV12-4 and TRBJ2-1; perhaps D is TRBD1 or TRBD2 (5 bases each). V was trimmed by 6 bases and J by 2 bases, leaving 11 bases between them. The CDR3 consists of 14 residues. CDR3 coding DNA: TGTGCCAGCAGCCCGGGACCTACCTACAATGAGCAGTTCTTC. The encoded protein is CASSPGPTYNEQFF.

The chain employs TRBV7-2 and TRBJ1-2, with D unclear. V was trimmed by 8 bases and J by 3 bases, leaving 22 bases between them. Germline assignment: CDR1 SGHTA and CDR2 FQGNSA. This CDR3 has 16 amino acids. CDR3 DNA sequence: TGTGCCAGCCCTAGAGCGCGTGGCGGCGGCGACTATGGCTACACCTTC. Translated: CASPRARGGGDYGYTF.

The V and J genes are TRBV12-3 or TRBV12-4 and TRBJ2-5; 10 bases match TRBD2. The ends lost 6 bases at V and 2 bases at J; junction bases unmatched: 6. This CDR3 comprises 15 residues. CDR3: CASRFSGGPQETQYF. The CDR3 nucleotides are TGTGCCAGCAGATTTAGCGGGGGGCCTCAAGAGACCCAGTACTTC.

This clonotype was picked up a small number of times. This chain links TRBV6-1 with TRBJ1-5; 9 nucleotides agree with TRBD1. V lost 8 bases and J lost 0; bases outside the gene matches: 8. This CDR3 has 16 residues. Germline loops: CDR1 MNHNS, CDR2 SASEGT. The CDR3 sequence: CASLRDRANSNQPQHF. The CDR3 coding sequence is TGTGCCAGCCTTCGGGACAGGGCGAATAGCAATCAGCCCCAGCATTTT.

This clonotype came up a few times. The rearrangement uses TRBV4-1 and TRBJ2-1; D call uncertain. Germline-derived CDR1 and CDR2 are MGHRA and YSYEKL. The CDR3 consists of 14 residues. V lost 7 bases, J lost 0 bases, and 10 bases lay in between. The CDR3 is CASNRGSSYNEQFF. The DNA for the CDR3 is TGCGCCAGCAATCGAGGCAGCTCCTACAATGAGCAGTTCTTC.

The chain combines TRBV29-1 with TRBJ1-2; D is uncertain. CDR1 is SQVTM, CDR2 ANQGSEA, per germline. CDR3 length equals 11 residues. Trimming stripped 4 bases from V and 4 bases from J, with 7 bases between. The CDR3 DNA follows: TGCAGCGTTGTGCCCATCTATGGCTACACCTTC. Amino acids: CSVVPIYGYTF.

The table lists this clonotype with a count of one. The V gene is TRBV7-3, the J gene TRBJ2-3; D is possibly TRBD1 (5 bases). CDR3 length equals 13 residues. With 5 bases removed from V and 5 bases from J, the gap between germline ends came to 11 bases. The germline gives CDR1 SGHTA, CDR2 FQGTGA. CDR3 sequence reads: CASSIRGGDTQYF. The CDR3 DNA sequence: TGTGCCAGCAGCATTAGGGGCGGAGATACGCAGTATTTT.